Listed below are T cell receptor beta chains from one sample, sequenced in a study of molecular identifiers for immune sequencing clone quantification. TCRdb redid the calling of the PCR reads with MiXCR, one entry per CDR3 protein. The sample lists some 590,000 distinct CDR3 sequences, around 25% occurring once. The specimen was naive CD8+ T cells from blood, with Jurkat cell RNA spiked in. These TCRs come from a human donor in good health. Some libraries in this study had Jurkat cell RNA spiked in. The CDR3 runs from the conserved cysteine through the conserved F or W. D genes are given only for firm matches. Clone size is stated in some rows and not others, as once, few, many or a class when expanded.

d_call,j_call,v_call,clone_size,cdr3_aa,cdr3_nt
TRBD2,TRBJ2-7,TRBV6-5,many,CASSDHSGSPVFEQYF,TGTGCCAGCAGTGATCATAGCGGGAGCCCCGTCTTCGAGCAGTACTTC
-,TRBJ2-5,TRBV29-1,-,CSVVHVQAPQYF,TGCAGCGTTGTCCACGTCCAAGCGCCCCAGTACTTC
TRBD1,TRBJ1-2,TRBV5-4,few,CASSLGTETNYGYTF,TGTGCCAGCAGCCTTGGGACAGAGACTAACTATGGCTACACCTTC
-,TRBJ1-1,TRBV30,-,CAWSLLSGNAFF,TGTGCCTGGAGTCTCTTGTCGGGGAATGCTTTCTTT
TRBD1,TRBJ2-5,TRBV12-3/TRBV12-4,few,CASSFGQGAGETQYF,TGTGCCAGCAGTTTTGGACAGGGGGCGGGGGAGACCCAGTACTTC
-,TRBJ2-4,TRBV20-1,many,CSPVSRAKNIQYF,TGCAGTCCGGTCAGTCGAGCCAAAAACATTCAGTACTTC
-,TRBJ2-7,TRBV7-9,many,CASSLVAQDF,TGTGCCAGCAGCTTAGTTGCCCAGGACTTC
-,TRBJ2-7,TRBV14,few,CAGSQDWAVTYEQYF,TGTGCCGGCAGCCAAGATTGGGCAGTCACCTACGAGCAGTACTTC
-,TRBJ2-3,TRBV28,many,CASSLYGAAGDTQYF,TGTGCCAGCAGTTTATACGGAGCCGCGGGAGATACGCAGTATTTT
-,TRBJ2-1,TRBV28,few,CASRKRGRNEQFF,TGTGCCAGCAGGAAGAGGGGGAGGAATGAGCAGTTCTTC
TRBD1,TRBJ2-5,TRBV7-9,-,CASSLGQGRYQEPQYF,TGTGCCAGCAGCTTAGGACAGGGGAGGTACCAAGAGCCCCAGTACTTC
-,TRBJ1-6,TRBV6-5,-,CASSLWAGGYNSPLHF,TGTGCCAGCAGTTTGTGGGCCGGGGGATATAATTCACCCCTCCACTTT
TRBD1,TRBJ2-5,TRBV5-8,few,CASQDRDQETQYF,TGTGCCAGCCAAGACAGGGACCAAGAGACCCAGTACTTC
TRBD2,TRBJ2-7,TRBV27,few,CASSLSGGGIYEQYF,TGTGCCAGCAGTTTATCTGGCGGGGGGATTTACGAGCAGTACTTC
-,TRBJ1-1,TRBV30,-,CARSSVVAGPDTAAFF,TGTGCCCGGAGTAGTGTCGTCGCAGGGCCGGACACTGCAGCTTTCTTT
TRBD1,TRBJ2-5,TRBV2,-,CASSAIGQGGTETQYF,TGTGCCAGCAGTGCTATAGGACAGGGGGGTACAGAGACCCAGTACTTC
-,TRBJ1-1,TRBV16,few,CASSQLILHEAFF,TGTGCCAGCAGCCAATTAATCCTCCACGAAGCTTTCTTT
-,TRBJ2-7,TRBV4-3,many,CASSVGAATSYEQYF,TGCGCCAGCAGTGTAGGGGCAGCCACCTCCTACGAGCAGTACTTC
-,TRBJ2-7,TRBV18,many,CASSPPAGEQYF,TGTGCCAGCTCACCACCGGCGGGCGAGCAGTACTTC
TRBD1,TRBJ2-1,TRBV4-1,many,CASSVMTGSYEQFF,TGCGCCAGCAGCGTTATGACAGGGTCCTATGAGCAGTTCTTC
TRBD1,TRBJ1-6,TRBV12-3/TRBV12-4,few,CASREDREDSPLHF,TGTGCCAGCAGGGAGGACAGGGAGGATTCACCCCTCCACTTT
-,TRBJ1-1,TRBV5-1,many,CASSLETGPMNTEAFF,TGCGCCAGCAGCTTGGAGACAGGACCTATGAACACTGAAGCTTTCTTT
-,TRBJ1-2,TRBV12-1,few,CASSFALRTGGRYGYTF,TGTGCCAGCAGCTTTGCGCTTAGAACAGGGGGCCGGTATGGCTACACCTTC
TRBD1,TRBJ1-1,TRBV9,many,CASSPTGEASTEAFF,TGTGCCAGCAGCCCGACAGGGGAAGCATCGACTGAAGCTTTCTTT
TRBD1,TRBJ2-4,TRBV20-1,many,CSSLPDNRGSWAKNIQYF,TGCAGTTCTCTCCCCGACAACAGGGGTTCCTGGGCCAAAAACATTCAGTACTTC
-,TRBJ2-7,TRBV28,-,CASSSSRTHSYEQYF,TGTGCCAGCAGTTCTTCACGGACACACTCCTACGAGCAGTACTTC
TRBD1,TRBJ2-7,TRBV7-9,-,CASSARQGASEQYF,TGTGCCAGCAGCGCCCGACAGGGGGCGAGCGAGCAGTACTTC
-,TRBJ1-1,TRBV9,few,CASSEGSAEAFF,TGTGCCAGCAGCGAGGGCTCGGCTGAAGCTTTCTTT
TRBD1,TRBJ2-7,TRBV7-2,many,CASSTPGQGRGSYEQYF,TGTGCCAGCAGCACCCCTGGACAGGGGCGCGGATCCTACGAGCAGTACTTC
TRBD2,TRBJ2-3,TRBV6-6,-,CASSYSGLAGSDTQYF,TGTGCCAGCAGTTACTCGGGACTAGCGGGCTCAGATACGCAGTATTTT
-,TRBJ2-5,TRBV7-2,-,CAGSPSRGFLETQYF,TGTGCCGGCAGCCCGAGTCGAGGGTTTCTGGAGACCCAGTACTTC
TRBD1,TRBJ1-2,TRBV30,-,CAWSSRGGGYRYTF,TGTGCCTGGAGCAGTCGAGGGGGCGGGTATCGCTACACCTTC
-,TRBJ1-1,TRBV6-5,few,CASSPFAGETFF,TGTGCCAGCAGCCCCTTCGCAGGGGAAACTTTCTTT
-,TRBJ2-7,TRBV27,many,CASSSPGGHEQYF,TGTGCCAGCAGTTCCCCCGGGGGGCACGAGCAGTACTTC
TRBD1,TRBJ1-1,TRBV3-1,few,CASSQRPGGTPPEAFF,TGTGCCAGCAGCCAACGGCCAGGGGGCACTCCTCCTGAAGCTTTCTTT
-,TRBJ1-6,TRBV6-9,-,CASIQPQGDQVTGGSISPLHF,TGTGCCAGCATCCAACCACAAGGAGATCAGGTGACGGGGGGGTCTATTTCACCCCTCCACTTT
-,TRBJ1-1,TRBV7-9,few,CAGSLGGEAFF,TGTGCCGGCAGCCTAGGAGGTGAAGCTTTCTTT
TRBD2,TRBJ2-4,TRBV20-1,many,CSAKRDPPAKNIQYF,TGCAGTGCAAAGCGGGATCCCCCAGCCAAAAACATTCAGTACTTC
-,TRBJ2-7,TRBV6-5,many,CASTPDISSYEQYF,TGTGCCAGCACCCCGGACATAAGCTCCTACGAGCAGTACTTC
-,TRBJ2-1,TRBV7-9,-,CASSPLVNSGEKNEQFF,TGTGCCAGCAGCCCACTCGTAAACAGCGGAGAGAAGAATGAGCAGTTCTTC
TRBD1,TRBJ1-5,TRBV25-1,few,CASSDDRGDQPQHF,TGTGCCAGCAGTGATGACAGGGGAGATCAGCCCCAGCATTTT
-,TRBJ2-2,TRBV29-1,many,CSVESGEDTGELFF,TGCAGCGTTGAGTCCGGGGAGGACACCGGGGAGCTGTTTTTT
TRBD1,TRBJ1-1,TRBV27,many,CASSLSGQGLPKNTEAFF,TGTGCCAGCAGTCTCTCTGGACAGGGCCTACCTAAGAACACTGAAGCTTTCTTT
TRBD1,TRBJ2-3,TRBV28,many,CASSWDRGTPDTQYF,TGTGCCAGCAGTTGGGACAGGGGGACCCCAGATACGCAGTATTTT
TRBD2,TRBJ2-5,TRBV15,few,CATSNGLAGDLETQYF,TGTGCCACCAGCAATGGACTAGCGGGAGACCTAGAGACCCAGTACTTC
-,TRBJ2-5,TRBV3-1,-,CASSQGAPQYF,TGTGCCAGCAGCCAAGGCGCGCCCCAGTACTTC